Below, one T cell receptor beta chain is given with its context. This table comes from immunoSEQ multiplex PCR, and its TCRdb copy is limited to in-frame clones, with some not included. The sample holds 190,000 or so clones; 65% to 85% are singletons and the top ten take 2.5% to 3.5%. The data were taken from a study of cytomegalovirus exposure and HLA in healthy donors. The donors were part of the roughly 120-subject validation cohort, which stood apart from the approximately 640-subject first cohort. CDR1 and CDR2 from the germline V gene are MNHNS and SASEGT. The V end lost 3 bases, the J end lost 6 bases, and 11 bases lay between the germline ends. CDR3 size: 13 residues.

The sequenced sample was PBMCs. The chain couples TRBV6-1 to TRBJ2-5; TRBD2 is a possible D gene (5 bases). The sequence came from a young woman in good health and CMV-seropositive. The CDR3 nucleotides are TGTGCCAGCAGTGAGAGGGAGCGACAGACCCAGTACTTC. Residues: CASSERERQTQYF.